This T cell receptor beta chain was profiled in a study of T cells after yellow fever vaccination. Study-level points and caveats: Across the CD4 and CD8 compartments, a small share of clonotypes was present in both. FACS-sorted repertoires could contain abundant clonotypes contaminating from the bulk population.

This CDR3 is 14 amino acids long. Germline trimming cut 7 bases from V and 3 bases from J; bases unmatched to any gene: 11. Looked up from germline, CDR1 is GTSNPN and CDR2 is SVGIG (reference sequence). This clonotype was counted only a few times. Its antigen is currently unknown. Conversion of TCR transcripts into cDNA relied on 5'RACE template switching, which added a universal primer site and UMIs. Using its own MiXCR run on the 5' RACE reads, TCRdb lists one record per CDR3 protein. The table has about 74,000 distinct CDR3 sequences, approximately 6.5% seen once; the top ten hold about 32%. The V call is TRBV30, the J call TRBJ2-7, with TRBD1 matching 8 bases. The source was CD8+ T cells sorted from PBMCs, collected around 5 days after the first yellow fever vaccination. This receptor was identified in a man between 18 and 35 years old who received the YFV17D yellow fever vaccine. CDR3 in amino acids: CALAAGTGLYEQYF. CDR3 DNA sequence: TGTGCCTTAGCGGCGGGGACAGGCCTCTACGAGCAGTACTTC.